Described below is a single TCR beta chain sequence and its context. Its antigen is still unknown. The PCR made use of 60 Vbeta and 13 Jbeta primers. Sequencing used immunoSEQ multiplex PCR; TCRdb keeps in-frame clones, though not all of them. This listing includes approximately 140,000 clones. This specimen comes from a study of cytomegalovirus exposure and HLA in healthy donors. Study-wide background: An earlier analysis found some 100 million unique TCR beta sequences from around 180 million T cells. Within an early data release were 80 million to 90 million unique TCRs drawn from HLA-typed donors.

Study observations and caveats: Analysis was carried out at a later point, and it linked a missense DCLRE1C variant to TCR beta V- and J-gene trimming. Among TCR beta chains, those listed as cytomegalovirus-associated numbered over 150.

The CDR3 extends over 15 amino acids. Germline trimming cut 6 bases from V and 2 bases from J; bases unmatched to any gene: 6. From germline, CDR1 is SGHTA and CDR2 FQGNSA. The chain joins TRBV7-2 to TRBJ2-5; 10 bases fit TRBD2. Sequencing used PBMCs. The sequence came from a woman between 50 and 59 years old in good health and CMV-seronegative. This CDR3 is CASRGSGGLQETQYF. The CDR3 nucleotides are TGTGCCAGCAGGGGTAGCGGGGGGCTGCAAGAGACCCAGTACTTC.